This T cell receptor beta chain was captured in a study of T cell repertoires in cytomegalovirus infection. Study details: Researchers turned to recently identified HLA-C-restricted CMV epitopes as well as well-studied HLA-B-restricted ones. The public TCR beta signatures pointed to both CMV infection and matching HLA type. General study points: In two of eight donors, the top clonotype was HLA-C-restricted CMV-specific. Carriers of CMV plus the relevant HLA were identified by cumulative public TCR beta family frequency.

At least ten counts were recorded for this clonotype. Its antigen is as yet unknown. TCRdb fed the reads into MiXCR, producing one record per CDR3 protein. In the table there are roughly 730,000 distinct CDR3 sequences, 33% of which are singletons. The CDR3 has 15 amino acids. Germline V gene sequence: CDR1 SGHVS, CDR2 FNYEAQ. V was trimmed by 5 bases and J by 0 bases, leaving 11 bases between them. The sample in question was cultured PBMCs, obtained from culture after CMV antigen stimulation. The clonotype comes from a human donor in good health (CMV status not recorded). Some clones in this sample may be carry-over from other donors' samples. The rearrangement joins TRBV7-6 to TRBJ1-3; D may be TRBD1 (6 bases). The CDR3 sequence is CASSRTGSSGNTIYF. DNA for the CDR3: TGTGCCAGCAGCAGAACAGGGAGCTCTGGAAACACCATATATTTT.